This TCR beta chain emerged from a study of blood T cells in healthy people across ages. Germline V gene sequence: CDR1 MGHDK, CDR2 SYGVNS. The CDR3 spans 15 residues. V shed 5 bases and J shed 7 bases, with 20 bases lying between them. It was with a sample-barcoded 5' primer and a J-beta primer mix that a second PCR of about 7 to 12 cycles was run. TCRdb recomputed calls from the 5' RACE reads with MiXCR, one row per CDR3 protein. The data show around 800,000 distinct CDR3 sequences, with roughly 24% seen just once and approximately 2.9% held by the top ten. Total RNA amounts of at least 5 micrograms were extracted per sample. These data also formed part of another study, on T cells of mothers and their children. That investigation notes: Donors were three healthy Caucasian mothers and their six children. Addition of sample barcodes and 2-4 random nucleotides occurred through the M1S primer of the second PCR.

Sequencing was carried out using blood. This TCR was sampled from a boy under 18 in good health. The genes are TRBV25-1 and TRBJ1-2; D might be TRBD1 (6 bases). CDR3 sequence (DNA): TGTGCCAGCAGTCAAAGCTGGGGGGGCTGGGCTGGCTACACCTTC. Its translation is CASSQSWGGWAGYTF.